The T cell receptor beta chain described here comes from a study of blood T cell repertoires in COVID-19. Study information: There were acute and convalescent COVID-19 samples, and they came from the United States, Italy and Spain. T cells, B-cell-depleted T cells, or PBMCs provided the cDNA or gDNA that served as material.

Study processing details: Quantification of nucleated cells was approximated via reference gene primer amplification. Clones were read by immunoSEQ multiplex PCR, and TCRdb kept only the in-frame ones, dropping some. V, J and clone size are taken as reported in that table, and D and trimming were inferred from the DNA itself. The sample carries tens of thousands of clones, around 88% recorded once. Trimming took 3 bases from V and 0 from J, leaving 12 bases between them. This CDR3 has 16 amino acids. Germline V CDR1 and CDR2: MGHRA, YSYEKL. The source is a woman aged 60-70 years with acute or convalescent COVID-19. Sequenced input: peripheral blood. This chain uses TRBV4-1 with TRBJ2-1, with a possible D match to TRBD1 (6 bases). The CDR3 reads CASSQIGTNSYNEQFF. The DNA for the CDR3 is TGCGCCAGCAGCCAGATAGGGACAAACTCCTACAATGAGCAGTTCTTC.